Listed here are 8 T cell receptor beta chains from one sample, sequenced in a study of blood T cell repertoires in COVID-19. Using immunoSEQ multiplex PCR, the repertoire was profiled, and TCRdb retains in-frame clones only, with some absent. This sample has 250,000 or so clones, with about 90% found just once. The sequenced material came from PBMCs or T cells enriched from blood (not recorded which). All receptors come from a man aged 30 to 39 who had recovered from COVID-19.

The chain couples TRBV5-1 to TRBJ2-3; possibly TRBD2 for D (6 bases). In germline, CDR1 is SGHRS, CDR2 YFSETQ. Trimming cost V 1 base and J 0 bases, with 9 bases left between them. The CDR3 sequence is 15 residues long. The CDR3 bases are TGCGCCAGCAGCTTGTGGGGACTCAGCACAGATACGCAGTATTTT. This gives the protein CASSLWGLSTDTQYF.

CDR3 DNA: TGTGCCAGCAGGGGAGTCTATGGCTACACCTTC. This encodes CASRGVYGYTF. The chain couples TRBV27 to TRBJ1-2; D not resolved. The ends were cut back, 6 bases at V and 4 bases at J, with 6 bases in the middle. The CDR3 length is 11 residues. Germline lookup yields CDR1 MNHEY and CDR2 SMNVEV (reference sequence).

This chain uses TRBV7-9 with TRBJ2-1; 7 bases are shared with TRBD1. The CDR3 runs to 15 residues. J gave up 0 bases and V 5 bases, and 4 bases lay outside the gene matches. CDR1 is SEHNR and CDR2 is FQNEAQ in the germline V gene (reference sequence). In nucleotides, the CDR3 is TGTGCCAGCAGCCGGGGACAGAGCTCCTACAATGAGCAGTTCTTC. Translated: CASSRGQSSYNEQFF.

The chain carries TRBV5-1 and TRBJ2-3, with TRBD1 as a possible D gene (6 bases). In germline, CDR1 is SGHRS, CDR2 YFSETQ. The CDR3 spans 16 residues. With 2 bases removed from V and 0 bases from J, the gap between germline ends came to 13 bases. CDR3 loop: CASSFTWGRSTDTQYF. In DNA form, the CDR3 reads TGCGCCAGCAGCTTTACTTGGGGGCGAAGCACAGATACGCAGTATTTT.

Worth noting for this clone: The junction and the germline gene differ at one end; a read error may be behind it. CDR3 in DNA: TGTGCTAGTGGTTTGGACAGGGGGCGTCCCCTCTTT. This encodes CASGLDRGRPLF. The V and J genes are TRBV12-5 and TRBJ1-2; 9 nucleotides line up with TRBD1. The CDR3 consists of 12 residues. Per germline, CDR1 LGHNT and CDR2 FRNRAP.

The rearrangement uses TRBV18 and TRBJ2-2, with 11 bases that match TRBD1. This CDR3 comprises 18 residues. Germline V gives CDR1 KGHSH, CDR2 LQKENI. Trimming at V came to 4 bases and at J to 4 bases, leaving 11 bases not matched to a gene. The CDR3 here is CASSRPTGTGGSTGELFF. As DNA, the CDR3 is TGTGCCAGCTCACGACCGACCGGGACAGGGGGTAGCACCGGGGAGCTGTTTTTT.

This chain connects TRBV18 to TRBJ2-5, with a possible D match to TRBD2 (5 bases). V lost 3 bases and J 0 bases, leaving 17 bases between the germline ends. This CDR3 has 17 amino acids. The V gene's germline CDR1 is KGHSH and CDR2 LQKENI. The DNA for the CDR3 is TGTGCCAGCTCACCTCTTCCGGGTGGAGGACACCAAGAGACCCAGTACTTC. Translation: CASSPLPGGGHQETQYF.

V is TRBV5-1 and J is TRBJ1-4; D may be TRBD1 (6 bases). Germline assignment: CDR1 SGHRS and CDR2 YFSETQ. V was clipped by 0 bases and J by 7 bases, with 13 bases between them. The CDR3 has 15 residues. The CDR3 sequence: CASSLVAGASEKLFF. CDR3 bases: TGCGCCAGCAGCTTGGTGGCGGGGGCTAGTGAAAAACTGTTTTTT.